These T cell receptor beta chains were read from a single sample in a study of breast tumors, draining lymph nodes, adjacent tissues. Using its own MiXCR run on the multiplex PCR reads, TCRdb lists one record per CDR3 protein. The sample contains fewer than 150,000 distinct CDR3 sequences, 21% of which appear only once. Sequenced: axillary lymph node tissue. These receptors were taken from a female donor with breast cancer. Some clones in this sample may be carry-over from other donors' samples. CDR3s leave out the opening cysteine and the closing phenylalanine or tryptophan.

>TRBJ2-1|TRBV19
ASSMGPPREQF
>TRBJ2-1|TRBV28
ASRARWGSSYNEQF
>TRBJ2-1|TRBV6-6
ASRTGSSYNEQF
>TRBJ2-7|TRBV10-3
AISELGSSYEQY
>TRBJ2-1|TRBV12-3/TRBV12-4
ASSSSSNEQF
>TRBJ1-2|TRBV5-1
ASNDEGSPWTGYT
>TRBJ2-2|TRBV12-3/TRBV12-4
ASSQAAAAPNTGELF
>TRBJ2-1|TRBV7-2
ASSFSILGRGAYNEQF
>TRBJ1-3|TRBV20-1
SASTEGNTIY
>TRBJ2-5|TRBV18
ANSTSAQETQY
>TRBJ2-2|TRBV19
ASNNRFRTGELF
>TRBJ2-3|TRBV12-3/TRBV12-4
ASRLGRGTDTQY
>TRBJ1-1|TRBV20-1
SARDWAEAF
>TRBJ2-5|TRBV28
ASSLETSGRRIGETQY
>TRBJ2-1|TRBV12-5
ASGLAGPSYNEQF
>TRBJ2-5|TRBV4-2
ASSHLGETQY
>TRBJ2-1|TRBV24-1
DFGPQLNEQF
>TRBJ2-2|TRBV19
ASTVTPGLAGNTGELF
>TRBJ2-5|TRBV18
ASSPISETQY
>TRBJ2-5|TRBV28
ASSPFGIRETQY
>TRBJ2-7|TRBV7-9
ASSSPVLSSYEQY
>TRBJ2-5|TRBV6-6
ASSKGDGVQETQY
>TRBJ1-5|TRBV6-1
ASDGGLAPLGQPQH
>TRBJ2-7|TRBV10-3
AISSGQGSYEQY
>TRBJ2-3|TRBV6-5
ASSYRAGERDTQY
>TRBJ2-5|TRBV18
ASSTGQGGDKTTQY
>TRBJ2-7|TRBV7-9
ASSFGGTSGIYEQY
>TRBJ2-7|TRBV10-3
AIRVGTASYEQY
>TRBJ2-7|TRBV20-1
SARSGLSNYEQY
>TRBJ2-5|TRBV15
ATSRRTGGIETQY
>TRBJ2-5|TRBV10-3
AISENGETQY
>TRBJ2-1|TRBV18
ASSQTSSYNEQF
>TRBJ2-1|TRBV12-3/TRBV12-4
ASSLQARGSSYNEQF
>TRBJ2-2|TRBV4-2
ASSQAWTGVPTGELF
>TRBJ2-7|TRBV5-4
ASSPEGVLPAYEQY
>TRBJ2-7|TRBV28
ASSLRKTGAFYEQY
>TRBJ1-1|TRBV29-1
SATGMSEAF
>TRBJ2-5|TRBV4-2
ASSQDVRGRETQY
>TRBJ2-1|TRBV3-1
ASSPSGTSKF
>TRBJ1-5|TRBV12-5
ASGLGPETQPQH
>TRBJ2-3|TRBV7-6
ASSTYRDEVGDTQY
>TRBJ2-2|TRBV7-2
ASSQRQPSLNTGELF
>TRBJ1-4|TRBV7-2
ASSYTGATNEKLF
>TRBJ1-6|TRBV5-1
ASSRSVGQTNSPLH
>TRBJ1-3|TRBV4-1
ASSRDGISGNTIY
>TRBJ2-4|TRBV11-2
ASSLPRDRVTAKNIQY
>TRBJ2-1|TRBV2
ASKALSDSEQF
>TRBJ1-5|TRBV28
ASSLRTGARGEPQH
>TRBJ2-3|TRBV7-9
ASSFASPTDTQY
>TRBJ2-1|TRBV2
ASSTGSTGNNEQF